A single sample is the source of the 19 T cell receptor beta chains below, sequenced in a study of cytomegalovirus exposure and HLA in healthy donors. PCR used 60 Vbeta primers and 13 Jbeta primers. TCRdb's table, derived via immunoSEQ multiplex PCR, lists solely in-frame clones and lacks some. The sample holds 95,000 to 100,000 clones, around 69% seen once. Sequenced sample: PBMCs. These TCRs come from a woman aged 55-69 years in good health and CMV-seropositive.

The chain joins TRBV14 to TRBJ2-1; D may be TRBD2 (6 bases). This CDR3 contains 14 residues. CDR1 and CDR2 (germline): SGHDN, FVKESK. V shed 4 bases and J shed 4 bases, with 11 bases lying between them. CDR3 protein: CASSRGLSYNEQFF. In DNA form, the CDR3 reads TGTGCCAGCAGCCGGGGACTTTCTTACAATGAGCAGTTCTTC. The variable domain in full, completed from reference TRBV14 and TRBJ2-1, reads EAGVTQFPSHSVIEKGQTVTLRCDPISGHDNLYWYRRVMGKEIKFLLHFVKESKQDESGMPNNRFLAERTGGTYSTLKVQPAELEDSGVYFCASSRGLSYNEQFFGPGTRLTVL.

The chain recombines TRBV10-2 with TRBJ2-7; 7 nucleotides match TRBD2. V gave up 6 bases and J gave up 2 bases; unmatched junction bases: 4. Germline assignment: CDR1 WSHSY and CDR2 SAAADI. CDR3 length equals 13 residues. CDR3 in amino acids: CASSRGLPYEQYF. CDR3 coding DNA: TGCGCCAGCAGCCGGGGACTACCCTACGAGCAGTACTTC.

The chain is built from TRBV19 and TRBJ1-2, with 8 bases lining up with TRBD1. The J segment lost 8 bases and the V segment lost 6 bases, leaving 8 bases of the junction unmatched. The CDR3 runs to 13 residues. Germline V lookup: CDR1 LNHDA, CDR2 SQIVND (reference sequence). The CDR3 bases are TGTGCCAGTAGGATTACAGGGGGACAGGGCTACACCTTC. Translating gives CASRITGGQGYTF.

The chain links TRBV7-9 to TRBJ1-1; possible D gene TRBD1, 6 bases. Trimming removed 5 bases at V and 4 bases at J, with 17 bases between. The germline CDR1 and CDR2 sequences are SEHNR and FQNEAQ (reference sequence). CDR3 length: 15 amino acids. This chain's CDR3 is CASSADRRGGTEAFF. The CDR3 region has the DNA TGTGCCAGCAGCGCAGACAGGAGGGGGGGCACTGAAGCTTTCTTT.

The chain uses TRBV29-1 and TRBJ2-1; TRBD1 aligns across 9 bases. The CDR3 runs 13 residues. The V segment lost 6 bases and the J segment 4 bases; nucleotides outside the gene matches: 4. Germline-derived CDR1 and CDR2 are SQVTM and ANQGSEA. The CDR3 nucleotides read TGCAGCGTCCGGGACAGGGAATACAATGAGCAGTTCTTC. This codes for CSVRDREYNEQFF.

This chain connects TRBV10-3 to TRBJ2-1; the D is unclear. Germline values: CDR1 ENHRY, CDR2 SYGVKD. V dropped 7 bases and J dropped 4 bases, with 14 bases sitting between them. This CDR3 spans 14 amino acids. CDR3 loop: CAITFSQVYNEQFF. CDR3 bases: TGTGCCATCACGTTCTCCCAGGTATACAATGAGCAGTTCTTC.

Details on this clone: Other DNA sequences within the sample encode an identical CDR3. J is TRBJ2-7 and V is TRBV4-1, with D perhaps TRBD1 (6 bases). The germline gives CDR1 MGHRA, CDR2 YSYEKL. CDR3 size: 16 residues. Trimming took 3 bases from V and 5 from J, leaving 20 bases between them. As DNA, the CDR3 is TGCGCCAGCAGCCAGGGATCGGGGCAGGGGTGGAACGAGCAGTACTTC. This encodes CASSQGSGQGWNEQYF.

This rearrangement joins TRBV4-1 to TRBJ2-5, with 9 nucleotides matching TRBD2. The V and J ends lost 2 bases and 2 bases, in that order; junction bases with no gene match: 9. Germline lookup yields CDR1 MGHRA and CDR2 YSYEKL. The CDR3 has 17 residues. For the CDR3, the DNA is TGCGCCAGCAGCCAACCCCCGGGACTAGCTTTACAAGAGACCCAGTACTTC. It is translated as CASSQPPGLALQETQYF.

The chain carries TRBV6-1 and TRBJ1-5; TRBD1 matches at 8 bases. Germline V gene lookup returns CDR1 MNHNS and CDR2 SASEGT. The CDR3 loop spans 16 amino acids. V was clipped by 3 bases and J by 1 base; unmatched bases: 5. The DNA for the CDR3 is TGTGCCAGCAGTGATATAACAGGGGGGAGCAATCAGCCCCAGCATTTT. Translation: CASSDITGGSNQPQHF.

Turning to this clone: The junction differs from germline at one of its ends, possibly a read error. This chain connects TRBV7-7 to TRBJ2-2; perhaps TRBD2 as D (5 bases). The germline gives CDR1 SSHAT, CDR2 FNYEAQ (reference sequence). This CDR3 spans 17 amino acids. CDR3 amino acids: CASSLAAEVANTGELFF. As DNA, the CDR3 is TGTGCTAGCAGCTTAGCAGCGGAGGTAGCGAACACCGGGGAGCTGTTTTTT. Full variable domain (rest looked up from reference TRBV7-7 and TRBJ2-2): GAGVSQSPRYKVTKRGQDVTLRCDPISSHATLYWYQQALGQGPEFLTYFNYEAQPDKSGLPSDRFSAERPEGSISTLTIQRTEQRDSAMYRCASSLAAEVANTGELFFGEGSRLTVL.

The V and J genes are TRBV7-9 and TRBJ1-1; maybe TRBD1 (6 bases). CDR1 is SEHNR, CDR2 FQNEAQ, per germline (reference sequence). V was shortened by 4 bases and J by 6 bases, with 21 bases between the two germline ends. The CDR3 covers 16 residues. The CDR3: CASSSRGVGSHAEAFF. CDR3 sequence (DNA): TGTGCCAGCAGCTCCAGGGGAGTGGGGTCGCATGCTGAAGCTTTCTTT.

The rearrangement uses TRBV19 and TRBJ1-5; D ambiguous. From germline, CDR1 is LNHDA and CDR2 SQIVND (reference sequence). Trimming shortened V by 4 bases and J by 0 bases, and 7 bases separated the two germline ends. The CDR3 is made up of 14 amino acids. The CDR3 nucleotides are TGTGCCAGTAGTAACTATTATAGCAATCAGCCCCAGCATTTT. Translation gives CASSNYYSNQPQHF.

This clone appeared a single time. The chain couples TRBV7-9 to TRBJ2-2; the match to TRBD2 covers 10 bases. CDR3 length: 17 residues. The ends lost 4 bases at V and 9 bases at J; junction bases unmatched: 14. CDR1 SEHNR and CDR2 FQNEAQ come from the germline V gene (reference sequence). CDR3 in DNA: TGTGCCAGCAGCTATGTCGTGGATAGCGGGAGGTTGAGGGAGCTGTTTTTT. This sequence encodes CASSYVVDSGRLRELFF.

This chain joins TRBV5-1 and TRBJ2-5; 10 bases map to TRBD2. With V trimmed by 0 bases and J by 1 base, 9 bases remained unmatched. The CDR3 has 18 amino acids. The germline V gene encodes CDR1 SGHRS and CDR2 YFSETQ. CDR3 region: CASSLGLSGGGFQETQYF. The CDR3 DNA sequence: TGCGCCAGCAGCTTGGGACTAAGCGGGGGGGGTTTCCAAGAGACCCAGTACTTC. Combining the CDR3 with reference TRBV5-1 and TRBJ2-5 gives the whole variable domain KAGVTQTPRYLIKTRGQQVTLSCSPISGHRSVSWYQQTPGQGLQFLFEYFSETQRNKGNFPGRFSGRQFSNSRSEMNVSTLELGDSALYLCASSLGLSGGGFQETQYFGPGTRLLVL.

V usage is TRBV5-1 and J usage is TRBJ1-1; D unresolved. In germline, CDR1 is SGHRS, CDR2 YFSETQ. The CDR3 extends over 15 amino acids. Deletions cut 5 bases from V and 5 bases from J, with 19 bases between. In DNA form, the CDR3 reads TGCGCCAGCAGGGACTTAGGCGGGCTGGGAACTGAAGCTTTCTTT. Its protein product is CASRDLGGLGTEAFF.

The chain recombines TRBV6-5 with TRBJ1-2, with unresolved D. From germline, CDR1 is MNHEY and CDR2 SVGAGI. This CDR3 has 14 amino acids. The V end lost 5 bases, the J end lost 2 bases, and 12 bases lay between the germline ends. CDR3 in amino acids: CASSPGSLNYGYTF. The CDR3 nucleotides are TGTGCCAGCAGTCCCGGGTCTTTGAACTATGGCTACACCTTC.

The V call is TRBV14, the J call TRBJ2-4; no clear D gene. The CDR3 is 16 residues long. Looked up from germline, CDR1 is SGHDN and CDR2 is FVKESK. Trimming removed 0 bases from V and 1 base from J, with 10 bases in between. The CDR3 is CASSQELSGAKNIQYF. CDR3 in DNA: TGTGCCAGCAGCCAAGAATTATCCGGGGCCAAAAACATTCAGTACTTC.

J is TRBJ2-5 and V is TRBV13, with a possible D match to TRBD2 (5 bases). The J call is in doubt because the DNA end fits TRBJ2-7 better. The CDR3 has 14 amino acids. Germline-derived CDR1 and CDR2 are PRHDT and FYEKMQ (reference sequence). The CDR3 sequence is CASSPTEGSYEQYF. The DNA of the CDR3 is TGTGCCAGCAGCCCGACTGAGGGCTCCTACGAGCAGTACTTC.

This chain uses TRBV19 with TRBJ1-3; the D gene is possibly TRBD1 (6 bases). Germline-derived CDR1 and CDR2 are LNHDA and SQIVND (reference sequence). V was pared by 4 bases and J by 4 bases, with 17 bases between. The CDR3 covers 16 residues. This chain's CDR3 is CASSTGTGLSGNTIYF. As DNA, the CDR3 is TGTGCCAGTAGTACCGGAACAGGGTTATCGGGAAACACCATATATTTT.